The 31 T cell receptor beta chains below come from one sample, sequenced in a study of early T cells in non-severe SARS-CoV-2 infection. TCRdb re-called the 5' RACE reads with MiXCR, one entry per CDR3 protein. The data contain approximately 65,000 distinct CDR3 sequences, roughly 11% of them singletons. Source material: whole blood. These receptors were taken from an adult who was a healthcare worker with PCR-confirmed SARS-CoV-2 infection or an uninfected control (not recorded which).

This clonotype was seen a few times. The chain recombines TRBV9 with TRBJ2-7; 7 nucleotides agree with TRBD1. The J segment lost 0 bases and the V segment lost 4 bases, leaving 7 bases of the junction unmatched. In germline, CDR1 is SGDLS, CDR2 YYNGEE. This CDR3 is 15 amino acids long. The DNA for the CDR3 is TGTGCCAGCAGCCCTACAGGGGCGAGCTCCTACGAGCAGTACTTC. Protein sequence: CASSPTGASSYEQYF.

The chain links TRBV28 to TRBJ2-3; 11 positions agree with TRBD2. The CDR3 runs to 20 residues. J gave up 1 base and V 7 bases, and 19 bases lay outside the gene matches. Per the germline V gene, CDR1 is MDHEN and CDR2 is SYDVKM. The CDR3 region has the DNA TGTGCCAGCAATCCGGGCCAAGAAAATCCACTAGCGGGAGGCACAGATACGCAGTATTTT. Translating it yields CASNPGQENPLAGGTDTQYF.

This clonotype was seen a few times. The chain recombines TRBV6-1 with TRBJ2-4, with 11 bases fitting TRBD2. Germline CDR1 and CDR2: MNHNS and SASEGT. This CDR3 has 13 amino acids. V shed 3 bases and J 11 bases; nucleotides not matched to a gene: 3. The CDR3 loop is CASSDASGRFQYF. The CDR3 bases are TGTGCCAGCAGTGATGCTAGCGGGAGGTTTCAGTACTTC.

This clonotype was recorded many times. V gene TRBV20-1 combines with J gene TRBJ2-7, with D unclear. Germline lookup yields CDR1 DFQATT and CDR2 SNEGSKA (reference sequence). This CDR3 has 13 amino acids. V was cut by 6 bases and J by 0 bases, with 12 bases left in between. CDR3 sequence: CSAIQDSSYEQYF. For the CDR3, the DNA is TGCAGTGCCATCCAGGATAGCTCCTACGAGCAGTACTTC.

The chain couples TRBV5-1 to TRBJ1-6; weak D call: TRBD1 (6 bases). The germline gives CDR1 SGHRS, CDR2 YFSETQ. This CDR3 spans 15 amino acids. The V end lost 4 bases, the J end lost 10 bases, and 18 bases lay between the germline ends. The CDR3 sequence: CASSPQGREGSPLHF. CDR3 DNA sequence: TGCGCCAGCAGCCCACAGGGCAGGGAGGGATCACCCCTCCACTTT.

J is TRBJ2-1 and V is TRBV6-1; 8 bases agree with TRBD2. The CDR3 has 14 amino acids. The V segment lost 6 bases and the J segment 6 bases; nucleotides outside the gene matches: 7. Germline V gene sequence: CDR1 MNHNS, CDR2 SASEGT. The CDR3 DNA reads as TGTGCCAGCAGCAACGGACTAGCCCGCAATGAGCAGTTCTTC. It translates to CASSNGLARNEQFF.

The chain joins TRBV19 to TRBJ2-1; D is unclear. Per the germline V gene, CDR1 is LNHDA and CDR2 is SQIVND (reference sequence). V shed 1 base and J shed 9 bases, with 10 bases lying between them. CDR3 length: 13 amino acids. As DNA, the CDR3 is TGTGCCAGTAGTATAGTAGGGCGCGTTGAGCAGTTCTTC. Its translation is CASSIVGRVEQFF.

This clonotype was counted ten times or more. The rearrangement uses TRBV7-9 and TRBJ2-7; 7 positions match TRBD2. The CDR3 extends over 16 amino acids. CDR1 is SEHNR, CDR2 FQNEAQ, per germline (reference sequence). V lost 5 bases to trimming and J lost 4 bases; unmatched junction nucleotides: 14. CDR3 coding DNA: TGTGCCAGCAGCCCGGGGGGACCGGGAGGTGTGTACGAGCAGTACTTC. Amino acids: CASSPGGPGGVYEQYF.

There are many counts of this clonotype. The gene calls are TRBV7-6 and TRBJ1-1; the D is unclear. Germline V gene sequence: CDR1 SGHVS, CDR2 FNYEAQ. This CDR3 is 14 amino acids long. V was trimmed by 1 base and J by 3 bases, leaving 9 bases between them. The CDR3 DNA is TGTGCCAGCAGCTTAGGAACGGGTTACACTGAAGCTTTCTTT. Protein sequence: CASSLGTGYTEAFF.

This clonotype was counted only a few times. The V gene is TRBV7-9, the J gene TRBJ2-3, with D hard to call. Germline values: CDR1 SEHNR, CDR2 FQNEAQ (reference sequence). The germline V and J ends were trimmed by 5 bases and 5 bases, with 8 bases remaining between them. The CDR3 runs 12 residues. The chain's CDR3 is CASSETGDTQYF. As DNA, the CDR3 is TGTGCCAGCAGCGAGACCGGAGATACGCAGTATTTT.

This clonotype was counted only a few times. The chain has TRBV7-9 and TRBJ2-5, with 8 bases lining up with TRBD2. The CDR3 runs 14 residues. Germline V gene sequence: CDR1 SEHNR, CDR2 FQNEAQ (reference sequence). V shed 3 bases, J shed 5 bases, and the junction held 5 bases outside the gene matches. CDR3 sequence reads: CASSFPGLGETQYF. The CDR3, as DNA: TGTGCCAGCAGCTTCCCGGGACTAGGGGAGACCCAGTACTTC.

This clonotype was detected ten times or more. V is TRBV6-2 or TRBV6-3 and J is TRBJ1-5, with D possibly TRBD1 on 5 matching bases. There are 13 residues in the CDR3. The germline V gene encodes CDR1 MNHEY and CDR2 SVGEGT. V was pared by 5 bases and J by 4 bases, with 9 bases between. The CDR3 DNA reads as TGTGCCAGCAGTGGGACTGGGAATCAGCCCCAGCATTTT. It specifies CASSGTGNQPQHF.

This clonotype was recorded many times. This rearrangement joins TRBV11-2 to TRBJ2-3; 10 bases align to TRBD2. The germline gives CDR1 SGHAT, CDR2 FQNNGV. CDR3 length: 16 residues. Trimming took 5 bases from V and 5 from J; bases not matched to a gene: 10. CDR3 protein: CASSPGELAGVDTQYF. The CDR3 DNA follows: TGTGCCAGCAGCCCCGGGGAGCTAGCGGGAGTAGATACGCAGTATTTT.

This sequence joins TRBV28 and TRBJ2-7; D is unresolved. Trimming took 6 bases from V and 2 from J, leaving 8 bases between them. Germline V gene data show CDR1 as MDHEN and CDR2 as SYDVKM. The CDR3 consists of 12 residues. The CDR3 sequence: CASSVAAYEQYF. The CDR3 region has the DNA TGTGCCAGCAGCGTCGCCGCCTACGAGCAGTACTTC. Using reference TRBV28 and TRBJ2-7 for the parts outside the CDR3, the full variable domain is DVKVTQSSRYLVKRTGEKVFLECVQDMDHENMFWYRQDPGLGLRLIYFSYDVKMKEKGDIPEGYSVSREKKERFSLILESASTNQTSMYLCASSVAAYEQYFGPGTRLTVT.

This clonotype appeared many times. This chain uses TRBV9 with TRBJ2-7; the match to TRBD2 covers 9 bases. Trimming at V came to 3 bases and at J to 2 bases, leaving 9 bases not matched to a gene. The CDR3 is made up of 16 amino acids. The germline CDR1 and CDR2 sequences are SGDLS and YYNGEE. CDR3: CASSAHSSGNPYEQYF. CDR3 sequence (DNA): TGTGCCAGCAGCGCGCACTCTAGCGGGAACCCCTACGAGCAGTACTTC.

This clonotype showed up many times. The V call is TRBV5-5, the J call TRBJ2-2, with D unresolved. This CDR3 is built from 12 residues. Germline values: CDR1 SGHKS, CDR2 YYEKEE (reference sequence). With 5 bases removed from V and 3 bases from J, the gap between germline ends came to 5 bases. The CDR3 DNA reads as TGTGCCAGCAGATCACACACCGGGGAGCTGTTTTTT. It is translated as CASRSHTGELFF. Filled out from reference TRBV5-5 and TRBJ2-2, the complete variable domain reads DAGVTQSPTHLIKTRGQQVTLRCSPISGHKSVSWYQQVLGQGPQFIFQYYEKEERGRGNFPDRFSARQFPNYSSELNVNALLLGDSALYLCASRSHTGELFFGEGSRLTVL.

The chain couples TRBV6-2 or TRBV6-3 to TRBJ2-1; 7 nucleotides match TRBD2. V was clipped by 7 bases and J by 5 bases; unmatched bases: 8. CDR3 length equals 14 residues. Per germline, CDR1 MNHEY and CDR2 SVGEGT. Here the CDR3 reads CASNTRDYNNEQFF. CDR3 coding DNA: TGTGCCAGCAATACCCGGGACTACAACAATGAGCAGTTCTTC.

This chain links TRBV9 with TRBJ2-6, with D tentatively TRBD1 or TRBD2 (5 bases each). Germline V gives CDR1 SGDLS, CDR2 YYNGEE. V dropped 3 bases and J dropped 2 bases, with 12 bases sitting between them. The CDR3 spans 16 residues. The CDR3 DNA reads as TGTGCCAGCAGCGGGACTCAGGGAACTGGGGCCAACGTCCTGACTTTC. Its protein is CASSGTQGTGANVLTF.

This clonotype was counted ten times or more. V is TRBV2 and J is TRBJ2-1; the D is unclear. The CDR3 spans 13 residues. V was clipped by 5 bases and J by 8 bases, with 13 bases between them. CDR1 and CDR2 from the germline V gene are SNHLY and FYNNEI. The DNA of the CDR3 is TGTGCCAGCAGTCTGATCATAGCCCATGAGCAGTTCTTC. Translation: CASSLIIAHEQFF.

This clonotype was seen at least ten times. The chain employs TRBV14 and TRBJ2-7; the D gene is possibly TRBD1 (6 bases). V gave up 1 base and J gave up 2 bases, with 9 bases separating them. The CDR3 extends over 14 amino acids. In germline, CDR1 is SGHDN, CDR2 FVKESK. CDR3 protein: CASSQVGQPYEQYF. CDR3 coding DNA: TGTGCCAGCAGCCAAGTAGGACAGCCCTACGAGCAGTACTTC. Full variable domain (rest looked up from reference TRBV14 and TRBJ2-7): EAGVTQFPSHSVIEKGQTVTLRCDPISGHDNLYWYRRVMGKEIKFLLHFVKESKQDESGMPNNRFLAERTGGTYSTLKVQPAELEDSGVYFCASSQVGQPYEQYFGPGTRLTVT.

The table lists this clonotype with many counts. The chain joins TRBV29-1 to TRBJ1-5; D is unresolved. The CDR3 has 12 residues. Germline CDR1 and CDR2: SQVTM and ANQGSEA. The V gene lost 6 bases and the J gene lost 9 bases, with 15 bases spanning the gap. The CDR3 region has the DNA TGCAGCGTCCTCACGGCCGGTCGGCCCCAGCATTTT. It translates to CSVLTAGRPQHF.

This clonotype has just a few counts. The V gene is TRBV28, the J gene TRBJ1-5; D gene unclear. There are 12 residues in the CDR3. The germline V and J ends were trimmed by 5 bases and 9 bases, with 11 bases remaining between them. Germline assignment: CDR1 MDHEN and CDR2 SYDVKM. The CDR3 region is CASSPASRPQHF. CDR3 nucleotide sequence: TGTGCCAGCAGTCCGGCCTCGCGGCCCCAGCATTTT.

This clonotype has only a few counts. The chain links TRBV11-2 to TRBJ1-2, with 8 nucleotides matching TRBD1. V was pared by 5 bases and J by 8 bases, with 10 bases of the junction left unmatched. CDR3 length: 14 residues. CDR1 is SGHAT and CDR2 is FQNNGV in the germline V gene. In nucleotides, the CDR3 is TGTGCCAGCAGCCATATCCAACAGGGGGAGGGCTACACCTTC. This sequence encodes CASSHIQQGEGYTF.

This chain connects TRBV6-5 to TRBJ2-2; 9 bases match TRBD1. The CDR3 consists of 18 residues. V was clipped by 11 bases and J by 4 bases; unmatched bases: 20. The germline CDR1 and CDR2 sequences are MNHEY and SVGAGI. CDR3 sequence reads: CAPRAICRDREGTGELFF. The CDR3 DNA reads as TGTGCCCCAAGAGCCATTTGCCGGGACAGGGAAGGCACCGGGGAGCTGTTTTTT.

A few counts support this clonotype. The chain combines TRBV6-5 with TRBJ1-6; perhaps TRBD1 as D (5 bases). CDR1 and CDR2 (germline): MNHEY, SVGAGI. CDR3 length equals 14 residues. V lost 6 bases and J lost 10, with 16 bases in between. This chain's CDR3 is CASSQTGVGSPLHF. The CDR3 nucleotides are TGTGCCAGCAGCCAAACAGGTGTAGGATCACCCCTCCACTTT.

This clonotype has more than one count but fewer than ten. The chain links TRBV24-1 to TRBJ1-2; unclear D gene. The CDR3 runs to 11 residues. The germline CDR1 and CDR2 sequences are KGHDR and SFDVKD. Between the trimmed V and J ends, which lost 4 bases and 6 bases, there was a span of 5 bases. For the CDR3, the DNA is TGTGCCACCAGTGACCCGAATGGCTACACCTTC. It encodes CATSDPNGYTF.

This clonotype occurred many times. The rearrangement joins TRBV21-1 to TRBJ1-6; TRBD1, the table's D call, lacks a check against the DNA. TRBV21-1 has pseudogene status. The CDR3 totals 16 residues. The CDR3 DNA follows: TGTGCCAGCAGCAACCGGGACAGCTCCTATAATTCACCCCTCCACTTT. This gives the protein CASSNRDSSYNSPLHF.

This clonotype showed up many times. The CDR3 loop is CASSPLVGRTTYEQYF. CDR3 nucleotides: TGTGCCAGCAGCCCGCTTGTTGGCAGGACGACCTACGAGCAGTACTTC. The rearrangement joins TRBV11-2 to TRBJ2-7; D unclear. Germline assignment: CDR1 SGHAT and CDR2 FQNNGV. With 5 bases removed from V and 2 bases from J, the gap between germline ends came to 19 bases. The length of the CDR3 is 16 residues.

The sample holds many counts of this clonotype. This chain uses TRBV5-1 with TRBJ2-5; weak D call: TRBD2 (5 bases). CDR3 length: 15 amino acids. V was pared by 0 bases and J by 0 bases, with 9 bases between. Per germline, CDR1 SGHRS and CDR2 YFSETQ. The CDR3 loop is CASSLGSGNQETQYF. CDR3 bases: TGCGCCAGCAGCTTGGGATCGGGGAACCAAGAGACCCAGTACTTC.

This clonotype appeared a few times. This sequence joins TRBV4-2 and TRBJ2-7; a possible D gene is TRBD2 (6 bases). This CDR3 contains 17 residues. Germline CDR1 reads LGHNA; CDR2 reads YNFKEQ. Deletions cut 0 bases from V and 5 bases from J, with 20 bases between. CDR3 region: CASSQDGLSAGLDEQYF. The CDR3 bases are TGTGCCAGCAGCCAAGATGGTTTGTCAGCGGGCCTGGACGAGCAGTACTTC.

This chain joins TRBV5-4 and TRBJ2-2; D is ambiguous. Germline CDR1 SGHNT, CDR2 YYREEE (reference sequence). Trimming removed 4 bases from V and 6 bases from J, with 10 bases in between. The CDR3 length is 13 residues. The CDR3 nucleotides read TGTGCCAGCAGCGCGCGAAGGGCCGGGGAGCTGTTTTTT. Its translation: CASSARRAGELFF.